A single sample gave rise to the 7 T cell receptor beta chains below, sequenced in a study of blood T cell repertoires in COVID-19 (dated by TCRdb to 2020 to 2022). Library prep was done by the immunoSEQ multiplex PCR assay. As stored in TCRdb, this immuneACCESS dataset retains in-frame rearrangements with V and J assigned. A fraction of the clones does not appear; measured against another copy, unresolved V genes explain less than half of the discrepancy, and the remainder lacks a known reason. The sample table records roughly 70,000 clones; about nine tenths of these occur just once. The ten largest clones add up to less than 15% of the sample. The sequenced sample was peripheral blood. The receptors were sampled from a human donor with active COVID-19. The donor label of this sample is uncertain.

The chain links TRBV5-4 to TRBJ2-1, with 10 bases identical to TRBD2. The V gene end was trimmed by 2 bases and the J gene end by 8 bases; junction bases not matched to a gene: 7. The CDR3 is made up of 15 amino acids. CDR1 and CDR2 from the germline V gene are SGHNT and YYREEE (reference sequence). The CDR3 loop is CASSFWTSGQDEQFF. DNA of the CDR3: TGTGCCAGCAGCTTTTGGACTAGCGGTCAGGATGAGCAGTTCTTC.

The V call is TRBV6-6, the J call TRBJ1-5; 8 positions agree with TRBD1. V lost 5 bases, J lost 4 bases, and 7 bases stayed unmatched. The V gene's germline CDR1 is MNHNY and CDR2 SVGAGI (reference sequence). The CDR3 has 15 residues. The CDR3 is CASSPYGQGNQPQHF. The CDR3 DNA follows: TGTGCCAGCAGTCCATATGGACAGGGAAATCAGCCCCAGCATTTT.

As to this clone: Other DNA variants within this sample encode the same CDR3. The V gene is TRBV5-1, the J gene TRBJ2-5, with D unclear. The CDR3 has 11 amino acids. CDR1 and CDR2 from the germline V gene are SGHRS and YFSETQ. V was shortened by 4 bases and J by 1 base, with 2 bases between the two germline ends. CDR3 residues: CASSLQETQYF. CDR3 nucleotides: TGCGCCAGCAGCCTCCAAGAGACCCAGTACTTC.

This clone was seen a few times. V gene TRBV4-2 combines with J gene TRBJ1-2, with D maybe TRBD1 (6 bases). This CDR3 has 15 amino acids. V lost 3 bases and J lost 1, with 12 bases in between. Germline lookup yields CDR1 LGHNA and CDR2 YNFKEQ. This CDR3 is CASSHASRGNYGYTF. The CDR3 region has the DNA TGTGCCAGCAGCCATGCCAGCAGGGGTAACTATGGCTACACCTTC.

The chain combines TRBV5-4 with TRBJ1-2; D might be TRBD1 (6 bases). CDR3 length equals 13 residues. Trimming stripped 3 bases from V and 4 bases from J, with 10 bases between. CDR1 is SGHNT, CDR2 YYREEE, per germline (reference sequence). The CDR3 DNA follows: TGTGCCAGCAGCTGGGACACCAGCTATGGCTACACCTTC. Protein: CASSWDTSYGYTF.

The CDR3, as DNA: TGTGCCAGCAGCTTATGGGCGGGAACGGCTGGAAACACCATATATTTT. Its protein is CASSLWAGTAGNTIYF. The genes are TRBV7-2 and TRBJ1-3; no firm D call. CDR1 and CDR2 from the germline V gene are SGHTA and FQGNSA. V lost 2 bases and J lost 2, with 13 bases in between. The CDR3 consists of 16 residues.

This rearrangement joins TRBV19 to TRBJ1-2; D is uncertain. CDR3 length equals 14 residues. Germline loops: CDR1 LNHDA, CDR2 SQIVND (reference sequence). Trimming removed 0 bases at V and 8 bases at J, with 13 bases between. The CDR3 is CASSIDYSPEGYTF. The CDR3 nucleotides read TGTGCCAGTAGTATAGACTACTCCCCTGAGGGCTACACCTTC.